The 19 T cell receptor beta chains presented below share a single source sample, sequenced in a study of cytomegalovirus exposure and HLA in healthy donors. Method: immunoSEQ multiplex PCR; TCRdb's copy keeps in-frame clones and lacks some. The data contain roughly 180,000 clones, roughly nine tenths of them singletons. The specimen sequenced was PBMCs. The source of these receptors is a young man in good health and CMV-seropositive.

The rearrangement joins TRBV30 to TRBJ2-3, with TRBD2 matching 8 bases. The CDR3 sequence is 14 residues long. Trimming took 5 bases from V and 4 from J; bases not matched to a gene: 8. In germline, CDR1 is GTSNPN, CDR2 SVGIG (reference sequence). The CDR3 DNA reads as TGTGCCTGGGCTTCGGGGGGGCCCCCAGATACGCAGTATTTT. Translating it yields CAWASGGPPDTQYF. The variable domain in full, with the rest retrieved from reference TRBV30 and TRBJ2-3, is SQTIHQWPATLVQPVGSPLSLECTVEGTSNPNLYWYRQAAGRGLQLLFYSVGIGQISSEVPQNLSASRPQDRQFILSSKKLLLSDSGFYLCAWASGGPPDTQYFGPGTRLTVL.

V gene TRBV28 combines with J gene TRBJ2-1, with D perhaps matching TRBD2 (6 bases). CDR1 and CDR2 from the germline V gene are MDHEN and SYDVKM. Trimming cost V 6 bases and J 7 bases, with 16 bases left between them. The CDR3 runs to 14 residues. The CDR3 DNA sequence: TGTGCCAGCAGCTCCCCTGGGGGAGGTAATGAGCAGTTCTTC. It is translated as CASSSPGGGNEQFF.

The chain combines TRBV5-6 with TRBJ2-3; D is ambiguous. Deletions cut 0 bases from V and 0 bases from J, with 8 bases between. Germline V CDR1 and CDR2: SGHDT, YYEEEE. The CDR3 sequence is 15 residues long. The CDR3 region is CASSLVRRSTDTQYF. The CDR3 DNA follows: TGTGCCAGCAGCTTGGTACGGCGTAGCACAGATACGCAGTATTTT.

This clone has a single count. The chain links TRBV6-4 to TRBJ2-5; TRBD2 aligns across 10 bases. Germline-derived CDR1 and CDR2 are MRHNA and SNTAGT. The CDR3 spans 15 residues. The junction had 5 bases not matched to a gene; V was cut back by 5 bases and J by 2 bases. The CDR3 bases are TGTGCCAGCAGTCCTCAAGCGGGGGGGCAAGAGACCCAGTACTTC. It encodes CASSPQAGGQETQYF.

This clone was observed at least ten times. The chain couples TRBV28 to TRBJ2-2; D gene uncertain. The CDR3 covers 15 residues. Trimming stripped 4 bases from V and 6 bases from J, with 15 bases between. Germline CDR1 and CDR2: MDHEN and SYDVKM. The DNA for the CDR3 is TGTGCCAGCAGTTCCGGACGTCTTGGCCCCGGGGAGCTGTTTTTT. Its protein product is CASSSGRLGPGELFF.

The rearrangement joins TRBV7-9 to TRBJ1-1; a possible D gene is TRBD1 (6 bases). CDR3 length: 13 residues. V was cut by 5 bases and J by 11 bases, with 18 bases left in between. From germline, CDR1 is SEHNR and CDR2 FQNEAQ (reference sequence). CDR3 coding DNA: TGTGCCAGCAGCAACCCAGGACAGCCCGATGCTTTCTTT. Amino acids: CASSNPGQPDAFF. Complete variable domain (other parts from reference TRBV7-9 and TRBJ1-1): DTGVSQNPRHKITKRGQNVTFRCDPISEHNRLYWYRQTLGQGPEFLTYFQNEAQLEKSRLLSDRFSAERPKGSFSTLEIQRTEQGDSAMYLCASSNPGQPDAFFGQGTRLTVV.

The genes are TRBV19 and TRBJ1-5, with D perhaps TRBD1 (5 bases). The germline CDR1 and CDR2 sequences are LNHDA and SQIVND (reference sequence). This CDR3 is built from 16 residues. Trimming took 0 bases from V and 2 from J, leaving 11 bases between them. CDR3 coding DNA: TGTGCCAGTAGTATAGATCTGGCGGGGGGCAATCAGCCCCAGCATTTT. Protein product: CASSIDLAGGNQPQHF.

The chain combines TRBV11-2 with TRBJ2-1; D is uncertain. The CDR3 is 13 residues long. The V gene's germline CDR1 is SGHAT and CDR2 FQNNGV. V was clipped by 8 bases and J by 0 bases, with 8 bases between them. CDR3 loop: CASHRSSYNEQFF. The CDR3 nucleotides read TGTGCCAGCCACCGAAGCTCCTACAATGAGCAGTTCTTC.

The V gene is TRBV7-3, the J gene TRBJ1-6, with D unclear. The CDR3 is 15 residues long. The germline gives CDR1 SGHTA, CDR2 FQGTGA. V lost 1 base, J lost 9 bases, and 13 bases lay in between. Here the CDR3 reads CASSLRAAEGSPLHF. In DNA form, the CDR3 reads TGTGCCAGCAGCTTAAGGGCCGCCGAGGGTTCACCCCTCCACTTT.

The CDR3 here is CASRKEYDSSTEQFF. The DNA of the CDR3 is TGTGCCAGCAGAAAAGAGTACGACAGTTCGACTGAGCAGTTCTTC. The chain is built from TRBV6-5 and TRBJ2-1; a weak D match, TRBD1 (5 bases). The CDR3 covers 15 residues. The germline gives CDR1 MNHEY, CDR2 SVGAGI. Trimming cost V 6 bases and J 9 bases, with 21 bases left between them.

A single count supports this clone. The chain carries TRBV11-3 and TRBJ2-1; TRBD2 matches 12 bases. V was pared by 4 bases and J by 7 bases, with 14 bases of the junction left unmatched. Germline V gene data show CDR1 as SGHNT and CDR2 as YENEEA. The CDR3 totals 18 residues. This chain's CDR3 is CASSSPFNLAGGSNEQFF. CDR3 sequence (DNA): TGTGCCAGCAGCTCGCCATTTAATCTAGCGGGAGGGTCAAATGAGCAGTTCTTC.

This sequence joins TRBV27 and TRBJ1-5; perhaps TRBD1 as D (5 bases). This CDR3 has 14 amino acids. V lost 4 bases and J 7 bases, leaving 14 bases between the germline ends. CDR1 is MNHEY and CDR2 is SMNVEV in the germline V gene (reference sequence). CDR3 protein: CASSSDSPGQPQHF. The CDR3 DNA sequence: TGTGCCAGCAGTTCCGACTCTCCAGGGCAGCCCCAGCATTTT.

This clone came up a few times. V is TRBV5-5 and J is TRBJ1-2; D remains ambiguous. The CDR3 contains 13 residues. The germline V gene has CDR1 SGHKS and CDR2 YYEKEE (reference sequence). V gave up 4 bases and J gave up 4 bases, with 11 bases separating them. The CDR3 DNA follows: TGTGCCAGCAGCGTTGGGCCGTCCTATGGCTACACCTTC. It specifies CASSVGPSYGYTF.

This chain joins TRBV28 and TRBJ2-5; the D gene is possibly TRBD2 (5 bases). V shed 3 bases and J shed 0 bases, with 8 bases lying between them. The CDR3 totals 14 residues. Germline CDR1 MDHEN, CDR2 SYDVKM. CDR3 residues: CASSFQRNQETQYF. The CDR3, as DNA: TGTGCCAGCAGTTTTCAGCGGAACCAAGAGACCCAGTACTTC.

This rearrangement joins TRBV28 to TRBJ1-1, with D perhaps TRBD1 (5 bases). The ends were cut back, 6 bases at V and 3 bases at J, with 17 bases in the middle. Germline V gene sequence: CDR1 MDHEN, CDR2 SYDVKM. This CDR3 is 15 amino acids long. CDR3 sequence: CASSLGRGDDTEAFF. CDR3 nucleotides: TGTGCCAGCAGCTTAGGGAGAGGGGATGACACTGAAGCTTTCTTT.

The chain carries TRBV5-1 and TRBJ2-7, with 8 bases that match TRBD2. The CDR3 length is 14 residues. Germline V gives CDR1 SGHRS, CDR2 YFSETQ. Trimming removed 7 bases from V and 0 bases from J; junction bases left unmatched: 6. CDR3 DNA sequence: TGCGCCAGCGGTAGCGGGGCCCTCTCCTACGAGCAGTACTTC. It translates to CASGSGALSYEQYF.

V gene TRBV27 combines with J gene TRBJ2-3; D call uncertain. Germline CDR1 reads MNHEY; CDR2 reads SMNVEV (reference sequence). The CDR3 is 12 residues long. V was pared by 5 bases and J by 4 bases, with 7 bases between. The CDR3: CASSIGPDTQYF. DNA of the CDR3: TGTGCCAGCAGTATTGGGCCAGATACGCAGTATTTT.

The chain is built from TRBV28 and TRBJ1-2, with D uncertain. V was clipped by 7 bases and J by 1 base, with 7 bases between them. CDR1 is MDHEN, CDR2 SYDVKM, per germline. The CDR3 is 12 amino acids. The CDR3 sequence is CASTTLNYGYTF. As DNA, the CDR3 is TGTGCCAGCACCACCCTTAACTATGGCTACACCTTC.

The V and J genes are TRBV6-5 and TRBJ2-7, with D possibly TRBD1 on 7 matching bases. Trimming left V 6 bases short and J 2 bases short, with 17 bases between. The CDR3 is 15 residues long. The germline gives CDR1 MNHEY, CDR2 SVGAGI. The DNA for the CDR3 is TGTGCCAGCAGCCTGGGGGTCAGGGGGGCCTACGAGCAGTACTTC. The encoded protein is CASSLGVRGAYEQYF.